These T cell receptor beta chains were read from a single sample in a study of blood T cell repertoires in COVID-19. Produced via immunoSEQ multiplex PCR; TCRdb's table is partial and in-frame only. The table shows tens of thousands of clones, with approximately 89% occurring only once. Source material: peripheral blood. These receptors were collected from a man over 45 with active or convalescent COVID-19. The CDR3 runs from the conserved cysteine through the conserved F or W. Fields, in order: CDR3 length, V gene, clone size, J gene, D gene, CDR3 DNA, CDR3 protein. The D gene is left open where the match is weak. Clone sizes are given selectively: once, few, many, or a class where the clone is expanded.

15	TRBV27	NA	TRBJ1-6	TRBD1	TGTGCCAGCAGTTTCGGACAGGGAATGAATTCACCCCTCCACTTT	CASSFGQGMNSPLHF
16	TRBV7-2	NA	TRBJ2-5	TRBD2	TGTGCCAGCAGCTTAGGGAGCGGGGGAAACCAAGAGACCCAGTACTTC	CASSLGSGGNQETQYF
14	TRBV6-2/TRBV6-3	NA	TRBJ1-6	NA	TGTGCCAGCAGCAACCCAGGGGATAATTCACCCCTCCACTTT	CASSNPGDNSPLHF
15	TRBV4-3	NA	TRBJ2-1	NA	TGCGCCAGCAGCCAAGATACGGGGGGCCACAATGAGCAGTTCTTC	CASSQDTGGHNEQFF
14	TRBV10-2	NA	TRBJ1-6	NA	TGCGCCAGCAGTGAGATCAGTCTGAATTCACCCCTCCACTTT	CASSEISLNSPLHF
13	TRBV19	NA	TRBJ1-2	NA	TGTGCCAGTAGTATAGGGGGGCTCTATGGCTACACCTTC	CASSIGGLYGYTF
14	TRBV23-1	once	TRBJ1-2	NA	TGCGCCAGCAGTCAATGGAGGGACTACTATGGCTACACCTTC	CASSQWRDYYGYTF
14	TRBV3-1/TRBV3-2	NA	TRBJ2-1	NA	TGTGCCAGCAGCCAGATGGTAGGCGGCAATGAGCAGTTCTTC	CASSQMVGGNEQFF
16	TRBV6-5	NA	TRBJ2-5	NA	TGTGCCAGCAGTTACGGGGGGACGGGTTGGCAAGAGACCCAGTACTTC	CASSYGGTGWQETQYF
16	TRBV11-2	NA	TRBJ1-1	TRBD1	TGTGCCAGCAGCATAAACCTCCAGGACAGGGGCACTGAAGCTTTCTTT	CASSINLQDRGTEAFF
15	TRBV19	few	TRBJ1-6	NA	TGTGCCAGTAAAACCGACACGAGCTATAATTCACCCCTCCACTTT	CASKTDTSYNSPLHF
18	TRBV25-1	NA	TRBJ2-6	NA	TGTGCCAGCAGTGAATCTGGATGGAGATACTCTGGGGCCAACGTCCTGACTTTC	CASSESGWRYSGANVLTF
12	TRBV30	NA	TRBJ2-3	NA	TGTGCCTGGAGTATCGGGGGAAATACGCAGTATTTT	CAWSIGGNTQYF
16	TRBV6-5	once	TRBJ2-5	TRBD1	TGTGCCAGCAGTTTCCACAGGACAGGGGGAGTGGAGACCCAGTACTTC	CASSFHRTGGVETQYF
15	TRBV19	NA	TRBJ2-7	NA	TGTGCCAGTACCCTTGGGGGGGCGAACTCCTACGAGCAGTACTTC	CASTLGGANSYEQYF
14	TRBV6-2/TRBV6-3	NA	TRBJ1-5	TRBD1	TGTGCCAGCAGTTACGGACAGGGCTATCAGCCCCAGCATTTT	CASSYGQGYQPQHF
13	TRBV5-1	NA	TRBJ2-5	NA	TGCGCCAGCAGCTTGGGGGAGCAAGAGACCCAGTACTTC	CASSLGEQETQYF
12	TRBV18	NA	TRBJ2-5	NA	TGTGCCAGCTCACCCGAGCAAGAGACCCAGTACTTC	CASSPEQETQYF
14	TRBV5-4	once	TRBJ1-1	NA	TGTGCCAGCAGGGATCAGGGCCGGAACACTGAAGCTTTCTTT	CASRDQGRNTEAFF
12	TRBV29-1	NA	TRBJ1-4	TRBD1	TGCAGCGCTGGGACAGAATGGGAAAAACTGTTTTTT	CSAGTEWEKLFF
14	TRBV28	NA	TRBJ2-1	TRBD2	TGTGCCATAATTAGCGGGGGGGCCGACAATGAGCAGTTCTTC	CAIISGGADNEQFF
13	TRBV14	once	TRBJ1-1	NA	TGTGCCAGCAGCCAAGACTGGGAGACTGAAGCTTTCTTT	CASSQDWETEAFF
13	TRBV6-5	NA	TRBJ2-5	TRBD1	TGTGCCAGCTTTCAGGGGGCTGGAGAGACCCAGTACTTC	CASFQGAGETQYF
14	TRBV18	NA	TRBJ2-3	NA	TGTGCCAGCTCACCAGATTCGGTTGCAGGGAAGGAGTATTTT	CASSPDSVAGKEYF